This TCR beta chain was captured in a study of CD8+CD57+ T cells in acquired aplastic anemia. The CDR3 is 20 residues long. Germline-derived CDR1 and CDR2 are SGHTA and FQGNSA. Profiles of TCR beta VDJ and CDR3 were generated from a genomic DNA template. TCRdb called the reads again in MiXCR, with one record for every CDR3 protein. The repertoire holds around 400,000 distinct CDR3 sequences, with 55% to 75% as singletons. About this clonotype itself: One junction end does not reproduce the germline sequence, and a read error may be involved.

Material: sorted CD4+, CD8+, or CD8+CD57+ T cells (not recorded which) from PBMCs. The origin of this receptor is a human donor in good health, serving as a control. The rearrangement links TRBV7-2 to TRBJ1-1; a weak D match, TRBD1 (5 bases). DNA of the CDR3: TGTGCCAGCAGCCTAGCAACTTGGGGATGGGCAGGGAAGTCGAACACTGAAGCTTTCTTT. It codes for CASSLATWGWAGKSNTEAFF.